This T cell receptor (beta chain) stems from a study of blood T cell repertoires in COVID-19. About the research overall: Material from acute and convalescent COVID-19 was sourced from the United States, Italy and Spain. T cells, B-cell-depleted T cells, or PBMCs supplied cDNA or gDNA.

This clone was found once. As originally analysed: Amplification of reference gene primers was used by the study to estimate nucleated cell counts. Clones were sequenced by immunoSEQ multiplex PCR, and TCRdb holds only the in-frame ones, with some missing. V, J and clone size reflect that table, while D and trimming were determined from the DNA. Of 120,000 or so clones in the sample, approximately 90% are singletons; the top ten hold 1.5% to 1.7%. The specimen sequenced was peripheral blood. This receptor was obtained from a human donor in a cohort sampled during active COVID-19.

The CDR3 here is CASSSLGQRAELFF. CDR3 nucleotide sequence: TGTGCCAGCAGCTCCCTAGGACAGCGAGCGGAGCTGTTTTTT. The J gene is TRBJ2-2, the V gene TRBV9; D perhaps matches TRBD1 (6 bases). V lost 4 bases and J 10 bases, leaving 17 bases between the germline ends. This CDR3 region has 14 residues. The V gene's germline CDR1 is SGDLS and CDR2 YYNGEE.